This T cell receptor beta chain was found in a study of vaccination effects on CD4 cells after COVID-19. Across the study: Researchers obtained post-vaccine samples at a median of 72 days past the second dose.

Some clones are missing from TCRdb's copy, which holds only in-frame ones; the method was immunoSEQ multiplex PCR. The profile covers about 66,000 clones, with approximately 76% appearing a single time and 0.9% to 1% taken by the ten largest. On this clone itself: Its specificity is not known.

Ahead of sequencing, the ViraFEST assay grew antigen-specific CD4+ T cells using viral peptide pools. Following 10 days of culture, CD4+ T cells were isolated. All participants had two doses of either the BNT162b2 or mRNA-1273 vaccine. Vaccinated recipients, who were negative for nucleocapsid antibodies, had no history of SARS-CoV-2 infection. At days 3 and 7, half of the medium was exchanged for IL-2 medium. The length of the CDR3 is 16 residues. V was clipped by 3 bases and J by 3 bases; unmatched bases: 5. CDR1 is SEHNR and CDR2 is FQNEAQ in the germline V gene (reference sequence). General study points: Recruitment yielded few convalescent patients, and the study had no early post-infection timepoints.

The V gene is TRBV7-9, the J gene TRBJ2-3; 11 bases align to TRBD1. Sequences were derived from CD4+ T cells from PBMCs cultured with HCoV-OC43 spike peptides, sampled after COVID-19 vaccination. Indicated subset: HCoV-OC43 spike overlapping peptide pool stimulation. This TCR was recovered from a human donor who received a COVID-19 vaccine. This CDR3 is CASSLGDRGFTDTQYF. The CDR3 region has the DNA TGTGCCAGCAGCTTGGGGGACAGGGGGTTTACAGATACGCAGTATTTT.